Shown below are 21 T cell receptor beta chains from a single sample sequenced in a study of regulatory dendritic cells for organ transplantation. Measured with immunoSEQ multiplex PCR; TCRdb has only the in-frame clones, and not every one. Counted here are approximately 35,000 clones, roughly 89% occurring once; the ten biggest clones make up about 0.062%. The specimen sequenced was naive CD4+ T cells from blood. The subset is: CD45RA+ naive T cells. The receptor source for this set is a human donor in good health.

This chain links TRBV6-5 with TRBJ1-2, with a weak D call TRBD1 (6 bases). The CDR3 loop spans 13 amino acids. Trimming removed 6 bases at V and 0 bases at J, with 8 bases between. The germline gives CDR1 MNHEY, CDR2 SVGAGI. The CDR3 loop is CASSRQANYGYTF. As DNA, the CDR3 is TGTGCCAGCAGCCGACAGGCTAACTATGGCTACACCTTC.

V gene TRBV28 combines with J gene TRBJ2-6, with TRBD2 as a possible D gene (5 bases). The CDR3 runs to 17 residues. The germline V and J ends were trimmed by 10 bases and 4 bases, with 23 bases remaining between them. The germline V gene encodes CDR1 MDHEN and CDR2 SYDVKM. CDR3 protein: CATHRNGLPAGANVLTF. CDR3 bases: TGTGCCACGCACCGAAACGGACTCCCGGCAGGGGCCAACGTCCTGACTTTC.

This chain joins TRBV19 and TRBJ2-1; tentatively, D is TRBD2 (6 bases). There are 14 residues in the CDR3. The V end was cut by 6 bases, the J end by 7 bases, with 16 bases between. Germline values: CDR1 LNHDA, CDR2 SQIVND (reference sequence). This CDR3 is CASSSGVTGNEQFF. The CDR3 nucleotides read TGTGCCAGTAGCTCGGGGGTTACGGGGAATGAGCAGTTCTTC.

The genes are TRBV28 and TRBJ2-2, with 13 bases fitting TRBD2. This CDR3 has 18 residues. Germline V gene lookup returns CDR1 MDHEN and CDR2 SYDVKM. The V segment lost 3 bases and the J segment 2 bases; nucleotides outside the gene matches: 6. As DNA, the CDR3 is TGTGCCAGCAGTTTCCCGGGACTAGCGGGGTCAAACACCGGGGAGCTGTTTTTT. Its translation: CASSFPGLAGSNTGELFF.

J is TRBJ2-5 and V is TRBV19; TRBD2 matches at 9 bases. Germline values: CDR1 LNHDA, CDR2 SQIVND (reference sequence). V shed 3 bases and J 5 bases; nucleotides not matched to a gene: 10. The CDR3 totals 16 residues. The CDR3 nucleotides read TGTGCCAGTAGTATTACCGGCGGGGGGGCCCGGGAGACCCAGTACTTC. Protein sequence: CASSITGGGARETQYF.

The chain carries TRBV2 and TRBJ1-2; the D is unclear. The germline V gene has CDR1 SNHLY and CDR2 FYNNEI. Trimming stripped 5 bases from V and 6 bases from J, with 19 bases between. This CDR3 region has 15 residues. The CDR3 coding sequence is TGTGCCAGCAGTCTTAAAATTCAGTGGAGTGATGGCTACACCTTC. It translates to CASSLKIQWSDGYTF.

This chain links TRBV10-3 with TRBJ2-7; perhaps TRBD2 as D (6 bases). The CDR3 extends over 15 amino acids. The germline V and J ends were trimmed by 4 bases and 5 bases, with 18 bases remaining between them. The germline V gene has CDR1 ENHRY and CDR2 SYGVKD. The CDR3 DNA reads as TGTGCCATCAGTGGGCCCGGCAGGGAGGCAGACGAGCAGTACTTC. Translation: CAISGPGREADEQYF.

The CDR3 is CASSLRPGYEQYF. CDR3 nucleotides: TGTGCCAGCAGCTTACGACCGGGCTACGAGCAGTACTTC. The gene calls are TRBV11-2 and TRBJ2-7; D gene uncertain. V dropped 2 bases and J dropped 3 bases, with 8 bases sitting between them. Germline loops: CDR1 SGHAT, CDR2 FQNNGV. This CDR3 comprises 13 residues. The full variable domain, completed using reference TRBV11-2 and TRBJ2-7, is EAGVAQSPRYKIIEKRQSVAFWCNPISGHATLYWYQQILGQGPKLLIQFQNNGVVDDSQLPKDRFSAERLKGVDSTLKIQPAKLEDSAVYLCASSLRPGYEQYFGPGTRLTVT.

CDR3 nucleotide sequence: TGCAGCGTAAAGGGGGTGCTTAACACTGAAGCTTTCTTT. Encoded protein: CSVKGVLNTEAFF. J is TRBJ1-1 and V is TRBV29-1; a weak D match, TRBD1 (6 bases). The V gene's germline CDR1 is SQVTM and CDR2 ANQGSEA. V was shortened by 6 bases and J by 2 bases, with 13 bases between the two germline ends. The length of the CDR3 is 13 residues.

The chain uses TRBV2 and TRBJ2-5; D is unclear. V shed 2 bases and J shed 1 base, with 5 bases lying between them. The length of the CDR3 is 13 residues. The germline V gene has CDR1 SNHLY and CDR2 FYNNEI. The CDR3 protein is CASSENTQETQYF. CDR3 coding DNA: TGTGCCAGCAGTGAAAACACCCAAGAGACCCAGTACTTC.

The V and J genes are TRBV11-1 and TRBJ2-1; TRBD2 matches 12 bases. Germline CDR1 is SGHAT and CDR2 is FQDESV (reference sequence). Trimming cost V 1 base and J 5 bases; bases outside gene matches: 0. There are 15 residues in the CDR3. The CDR3 spells CASSLGTSGDNEQFF. In DNA, the CDR3 is TGTGCCAGCAGCTTAGGGACTAGCGGGGACAATGAGCAGTTCTTC.

This chain uses TRBV4-2 with TRBJ1-3; no clear D gene. The CDR3 is 18 amino acids. Germline values: CDR1 LGHNA, CDR2 YNFKEQ. The V end was cut by 1 base, the J end by 0 bases, with 16 bases between. CDR3 bases: TGTGCCAGCAGCCAAGGGCTCGGACGGGGTAACTCTGGAAACACCATATATTTT. Amino acid sequence: CASSQGLGRGNSGNTIYF.

The rearrangement links TRBV27 to TRBJ2-7; D is possibly TRBD2 (6 bases). Looked up from germline, CDR1 is MNHEY and CDR2 is SMNVEV (reference sequence). Trimming shortened V by 2 bases and J by 4 bases, and 15 bases separated the two germline ends. This CDR3 comprises 15 residues. Written as DNA, the CDR3 is TGTGCCAGCAGTTTAAACCGGGACTCGCTATACGAGCAGTACTTC. Its protein is CASSLNRDSLYEQYF.

CDR3 protein: CASSLAGTGFYEQYF. The DNA of the CDR3 is TGTGCCAGCAGCTTAGCCGGGACAGGGTTTTACGAGCAGTACTTC. The rearrangement uses TRBV11-2 and TRBJ2-7, with 9 nucleotides matching TRBD1. The J segment lost 4 bases and the V segment lost 1 base, leaving 5 bases of the junction unmatched. Per the germline V gene, CDR1 is SGHAT and CDR2 is FQNNGV. The CDR3 is made up of 15 amino acids.

This clone has only a few counts. This chain links TRBV18 with TRBJ1-3, with D maybe TRBD1 (6 bases). The CDR3 sequence is 16 residues long. V lost 3 bases and J lost 0, with 12 bases in between. The germline CDR1 and CDR2 sequences are KGHSH and LQKENI. DNA for the CDR3: TGTGCCAGCTCACCTGGGACAACCGCCTCTGGAAACACCATATATTTT. This sequence encodes CASSPGTTASGNTIYF.

This clone was seen just once. V is TRBV7-3 and J is TRBJ2-2; tentative D call: TRBD2 (5 bases). Germline V gene lookup returns CDR1 SGHTA and CDR2 FQGTGA. V lost 7 bases and J 7 bases, leaving 13 bases between the germline ends. The CDR3 spans 13 residues. This CDR3 is CASTAPTSGELFF. The CDR3 nucleotides are TGTGCCAGCACCGCCCCAACTAGCGGGGAGCTGTTTTTT.

The rearrangement uses TRBV7-8 and TRBJ1-1; no clear D gene. The CDR3 contains 13 residues. Germline CDR1 is SGHVS and CDR2 is FQNEAQ. Trimming took off 2 bases at V and 6 bases at J, with 10 bases between the two ends. This CDR3 is CASSLRSYAEAFF. The CDR3 region has the DNA TGTGCCAGCAGCTTAAGGTCGTATGCTGAAGCTTTCTTT.

V and J are TRBV7-2 and TRBJ2-7; the D gene is possibly TRBD1 (6 bases). The CDR3 runs 13 residues. In germline, CDR1 is SGHTA, CDR2 FQGNSA. V lost 3 bases to trimming and J lost 4 bases, with 10 bases between them. CDR3 protein: CASSLQGWYEQYF. CDR3 nucleotide sequence: TGTGCCAGCAGCTTGCAGGGGTGGTACGAGCAGTACTTC.

This rearrangement joins TRBV19 to TRBJ1-5; no definite D call. Germline V gene data show CDR1 as LNHDA and CDR2 as SQIVND (reference sequence). The germline V and J ends were trimmed by 1 base and 5 bases, with 3 bases remaining between them. This CDR3 contains 12 residues. This CDR3 reads CASSIGDQPQHF. CDR3 in DNA: TGTGCCAGTAGTATAGGTGATCAGCCCCAGCATTTT.

Details on this clone: An end of the junction does not agree with germline; a read error may underlie this. J is TRBJ2-1 and V is TRBV7-7, with D unclear. This CDR3 spans 13 amino acids. The germline CDR1 and CDR2 sequences are SSHAT and FNYEAQ (reference sequence). The CDR3 spells CASSLAAYNEQFF. CDR3 DNA: TGTGCTAGCAGCTTAGCAGCCTACAATGAGCAGTTCTTC.

The CDR3 DNA follows: TGTGCCAGCTACAACTCGGGGCTCTATGGCTACACCTTC. Encoded protein: CASYNSGLYGYTF. The V gene is TRBV6-6, the J gene TRBJ1-2; D is possibly TRBD1 (5 bases). This CDR3 is built from 13 residues. CDR1 and CDR2 (germline): MNHNY, SVGAGI (reference sequence). V shed 8 bases and J shed 4 bases, with 14 bases lying between them.